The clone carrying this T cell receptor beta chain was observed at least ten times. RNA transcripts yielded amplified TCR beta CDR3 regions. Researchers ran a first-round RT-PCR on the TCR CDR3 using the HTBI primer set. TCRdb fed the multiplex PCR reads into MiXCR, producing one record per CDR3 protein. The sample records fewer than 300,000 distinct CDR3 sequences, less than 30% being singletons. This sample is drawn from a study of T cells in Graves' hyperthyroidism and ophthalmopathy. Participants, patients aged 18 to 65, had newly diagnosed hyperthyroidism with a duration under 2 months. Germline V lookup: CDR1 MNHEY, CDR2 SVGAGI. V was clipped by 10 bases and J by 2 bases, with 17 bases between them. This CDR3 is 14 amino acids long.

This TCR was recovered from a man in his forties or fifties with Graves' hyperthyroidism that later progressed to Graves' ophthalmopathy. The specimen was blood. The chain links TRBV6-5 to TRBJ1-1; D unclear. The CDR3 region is CANSPRESNTEAFF. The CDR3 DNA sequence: TGTGCCAACTCACCGCGGGAATCAAACACTGAAGCTTTCTTT.